These 25 T cell receptor beta chains came from one sample sequenced in a study of tumor-infiltrating lymphocytes in primary liver carcinoma. RNA was extracted from whole blood without cell sorting, alongside germline DNA. TCR beta cDNA was made from around 460 ng total RNA with a constant-region primer. Three rounds of nested multiplex PCR with slightly modified ARM-PCR produced TCR beta libraries. The first two PCR rounds used TRBV1-TRBV30 forward primers with a C-beta reverse primer, roughly 11 cycles each. One entry per CDR3 protein, called by TCRdb with MiXCR from the multiplex PCR reads. This table holds approximately 210,000 distinct CDR3 sequences, roughly 61% found once. The material sequenced was peripheral blood. The source of these receptors is a woman in her sixties or seventies with primary liver carcinoma and hepatitis B virus infection.

This clonotype was counted many times. The chain carries TRBV5-4 and TRBJ2-7; 10 positions match TRBD1. The CDR3 length is 14 residues. The ends lost 5 bases at V and 3 bases at J; junction bases unmatched: 5. The germline CDR1 and CDR2 sequences are SGHNT and YYREEE (reference sequence). The CDR3 reads CASSYGTGDYEQYF. CDR3 in DNA: TGTGCCAGCAGTTATGGGACAGGGGACTACGAGCAGTACTTC.

The rearrangement uses TRBV11-3 and TRBJ1-6, with 7 bases that match TRBD1. The germline gives CDR1 SGHNT, CDR2 YENEEA. The CDR3 totals 12 residues. CDR3 coding DNA: TGTGTCAGTAGCTTCACCGGACAGGTTCAGCACTTT. It codes for CVSSFTGQVQHF.

Points on this clonotype: An end of the junction differs from the germline gene, which may be a read error. The gene calls are TRBV11-2 and TRBJ2-7; 9 positions agree with TRBD1. The CDR3 extends over 15 amino acids. Germline values: CDR1 SGHAT, CDR2 FQNNGV. The CDR3 loop is CAGSLQGTGHYEQYF. DNA for the CDR3: TGTGCCGGCAGCTTACAGGGGACAGGGCACTACGAGCAGTACTTC. The full variable domain, its missing parts supplied by reference TRBV11-2 and TRBJ2-7, is EAGVAQSPRYKIIEKRQSVAFWCNPISGHATLYWYQQILGQGPKLLIQFQNNGVVDDSQLPKDRFSAERLKGVDSTLKIQPAKLEDSAVYLCAGSLQGTGHYEQYFGPGTRLTVT.

In regard to this clonotype: The germline gene is not matched at one end of the junction; a read error may be the cause. The CDR3 sequence: CAGSGQGGANVLTF. In DNA, the CDR3 is TGTGCCGGCAGTGGACAGGGTGGGGCCAACGTCCTGACATTC. The chain has TRBV6-2 or TRBV6-3 and TRBJ2-6; TRBD1 aligns across 8 bases. This CDR3 comprises 14 residues. Per germline, CDR1 MNHEY and CDR2 SVGEGT.

With respect to this clonotype: This may be a read error, as it is one base from a much larger clone. V and J are TRBV4-1 and TRBJ2-1, with TRBD2 matching 14 bases. CDR3 length equals 15 residues. CDR1 and CDR2 (germline): MGHRA, YSYEKL. The V segment lost 6 bases and the J segment 10 bases; nucleotides outside the gene matches: 8. The CDR3 DNA sequence: TGCGCCAGCAGACGACTAGCGGGAGGGCGGTACGAGCAGTTCTTC. Protein sequence: CASRRLAGGRYEQFF.

The chain couples TRBV28 to TRBJ2-2; D call uncertain. This CDR3 has 16 amino acids. Germline V CDR1 and CDR2: MDHEN, SYDVKM. Deletions cut 3 bases from V and 5 bases from J, with 16 bases between. CDR3 protein: CASSFWTRWSTGELFF. The CDR3 DNA sequence: TGTGCCAGCAGTTTTTGGACCCGGTGGAGTACCGGGGAGCTGTTTTTT.

This clonotype is classed as medium-sized (0.01 to 0.1%). The rearrangement links TRBV11-2 to TRBJ2-3, with D unclear. Germline V lookup: CDR1 SGHAT, CDR2 FQNNGV. This CDR3 contains 12 residues. Trimming took 4 bases from V and 10 from J, leaving 12 bases between them. CDR3 sequence reads: CASSSTVHAQYF. For the CDR3, the DNA is TGTGCCAGCAGCTCGACTGTTCATGCGCAGTATTTT.

On this clonotype itself: The junction shows a germline mismatch at one end, possibly a read error. This chain links TRBV11-1 with TRBJ2-2; 16 bases agree with TRBD2. The germline V gene encodes CDR1 SGHAT and CDR2 FQDESV (reference sequence). The CDR3 loop spans 17 amino acids. The CDR3 sequence: CASTSGLAGGPGRELFF. The CDR3 DNA sequence: TGCGCCAGCACCTCGGGACTAGCGGGAGGGCCCGGCAGGGAACTGTTTTTT.

The chain uses TRBV29-1 and TRBJ2-2, with a weak D call TRBD2 (8 bases). The germline V gene has CDR1 SQVTM and CDR2 ANQGSEA. CDR3 length equals 12 residues. Trimming cost V 7 bases and J 7 bases, with 13 bases left between them. CDR3 loop: CSAGGGIGELFF. The CDR3 DNA reads TGCAGCGCGGGAGGGGGCATCGGGGAGCTGTTTTTT.

Turning to this clonotype: The germline gene is not matched at one end of the junction; a read error may be the cause. This chain connects TRBV6-1 to TRBJ2-3; unclear D gene. CDR3 length: 15 amino acids. The V gene's germline CDR1 is MNHNS and CDR2 SASEGT. CDR3: CVSSAFPGGTDTQYF. The CDR3 nucleotides are TGTGTCAGCAGTGCCTTTCCTGGGGGCACAGATACGCAGTATTTT.

The chain combines TRBV11-2 with TRBJ2-7, with 7 bases matching TRBD1. Per germline, CDR1 SGHAT and CDR2 FQNNGV. The CDR3 runs to 16 residues. The chain's CDR3 is CGSSLDRANELYEQYF. CDR3 sequence (DNA): TGTGGTAGCAGCTTAGACAGGGCGAACGAGTTGTACGAGCAGTACTTC.

This clonotype showed up just once. The chain carries TRBV11-2 and TRBJ1-1; TRBD1 is a possible D gene (6 bases). CDR1 is SGHAT and CDR2 is FQNNGV in the germline V gene. Trimming shortened V by 1 base and J by 10 bases, and 22 bases separated the two germline ends. The CDR3 consists of 16 residues. The CDR3 loop is CASSLVAGAEGTRAFF. Written as DNA, the CDR3 is TGTGCCAGCAGCTTAGTTGCGGGGGCGGAGGGCACTCGAGCTTTCTTT.

The rearrangement links TRBV5-1 to TRBJ2-3; D ambiguous. The CDR3 runs 15 residues. Germline CDR1 reads SGHRS; CDR2 reads YFSETQ. Trimming took 2 bases from V and 4 from J, leaving 14 bases between them. CDR3 DNA sequence: TGCGCCAGCAGCTTTGGTGGGGATTTCCCAGATACGCAGTATTTT. Translated: CASSFGGDFPDTQYF.

With regard to this clonotype: Lacking the conserved final phenylalanine or tryptophan, this CDR3 likely reflects a read error. The chain employs TRBV11-2 and TRBJ2-3; D is uncertain. The CDR3 sequence is 14 residues long. Germline CDR1 reads SGHAT; CDR2 reads FQNNGV. The CDR3 spells CTSSPGLPTNTQYI. In DNA, the CDR3 is TGTACCAGCAGTCCGGGTTTGCCCACAAATACGCAGTATATT.

Regarding this clonotype: Sequence at one end of the junction differs from germline and may be a read error. The chain carries TRBV7-2 and TRBJ2-1; a possible D gene is TRBD1 (6 bases). The CDR3 totals 13 residues. CDR1 is SGHTA, CDR2 FQGNSA, per germline. This CDR3 is CVSSLDRTDEQFF. CDR3 DNA sequence: TGTGTCAGCAGCTTAGACAGGACCGATGAGCAGTTCTTC.

This clonotype was seen ten or more times. This chain joins TRBV11-3 and TRBJ2-1; maybe TRBD2 (5 bases). CDR3 length equals 14 residues. V gave up 5 bases and J gave up 7 bases, with 15 bases separating them. CDR1 and CDR2 (germline): SGHNT, YENEEA. This chain's CDR3 is CASSPGGSGNEQFF. The CDR3 nucleotides are TGTGCCAGCAGCCCTGGTGGTTCGGGGAATGAGCAGTTCTTC.

A word on this clonotype: This sequence may be a read error, since a much larger clone differs from it by one base. The genes are TRBV14 and TRBJ2-1, with 8 bases that match TRBD2. CDR1 is SGHDN, CDR2 FVKESK, per germline. This CDR3 comprises 16 residues. The CDR3 DNA follows: TGTGCCAGCAACCAAGAACTAGCGGCATACTACAATGAGCAGTTCTTC. Its protein product is CASNQELAAYYNEQFF.

The CDR3 DNA is TGCGCCAACCAGGGGAGGGGGTACGATGAGCAGTTCTTC. This translates into CANQGRGYDEQFF. This chain links TRBV10-2 with TRBJ2-1, with a possible D match to TRBD2 (7 bases). The CDR3 runs to 13 residues. CDR1 and CDR2 (germline): WSHSY, SAAADI. The V end was cut by 10 bases, the J end by 8 bases, with 18 bases between.

As for this clonotype: A much larger clonotype is one base distant, so this may be a read error. This chain joins TRBV5-5 and TRBJ2-3; 13 bases are shared with TRBD2. The CDR3 loop spans 17 amino acids. The V gene's germline CDR1 is SGHKS and CDR2 YYEKEE (reference sequence). DNA for the CDR3: TGTTCCAGCAGCTCCTGGACTAGCGGGGGCCTCACAGATACGCAGTATTTT. Residues: CSSSSWTSGGLTDTQYF.

As concerns this clonotype: A junction boundary mismatches the germline segment, possibly from a read error. The chain couples TRBV29-1 to TRBJ2-1; D not certain. Germline V gene data show CDR1 as SQVTM and CDR2 as ANQGSEA. This CDR3 spans 14 amino acids. The CDR3 DNA reads TGCAGCGTTGATGGAAATCGAACCCACGAAGAGCAATTCTTC. Its protein product is CSVDGNRTHEEQFF.

This clonotype was counted between two and nine times. The J gene is TRBJ2-1, the V gene TRBV5-4, with a possible D match to TRBD1 (7 bases). The CDR3 loop spans 16 amino acids. Germline assignment: CDR1 SGHNT and CDR2 YYREEE (reference sequence). Trimming cost V 1 base and J 5 bases, with 16 bases left between them. The CDR3 spells CASSLRGLATDNEQFF. CDR3 coding DNA: TGTGCCAGCAGCTTGAGGGGGCTAGCGACCGACAATGAGCAGTTCTTC.

This clonotype was seen ten or more times. The chain joins TRBV12-3 or TRBV12-4 to TRBJ1-1, with D maybe TRBD1 (5 bases). V was clipped by 7 bases and J by 2 bases, with 17 bases between them. This CDR3 has 15 amino acids. In DNA, the CDR3 is TGTGCCAGCAAACCCGAGGGGAGTTTAAACACTGAAGCTTTCTTT. It translates to CASKPEGSLNTEAFF.

This clonotype was found many times. V is TRBV5-5 and J is TRBJ2-5; D not certain. CDR3 length: 13 amino acids. The germline V and J ends were trimmed by 1 base and 5 bases, with 9 bases remaining between them. Germline V gives CDR1 SGHKS, CDR2 YYEKEE (reference sequence). The CDR3 bases are TGTGCCAGCAGCTTGTTAACTGAGGAGACCCAGTACTTC. This codes for CASSLLTEETQYF.

Worth noting for this clonotype: One end of the junction is discordant with germline, which a read error may explain. The J gene is TRBJ2-1, the V gene TRBV12-3 or TRBV12-4; possible D gene TRBD2, 5 bases. CDR3 size: 15 residues. The CDR3 bases are TGTGTCAGCACCCCTAGGCGGGCTTCCTACAATGAGCAGTTCTTC. Translation gives CVSTPRRASYNEQFF.

Points on this clonotype: This could be a read error, since a much larger clone is one nucleotide away. This chain connects TRBV12-3 or TRBV12-4 to TRBJ2-2; D perhaps matches TRBD1 (5 bases). CDR3 length equals 13 residues. CDR3 coding DNA: TGTACCAGCAGTTTGAATAGGGGCGGGGAGCTGTTTTTT. Protein sequence: CTSSLNRGGELFF.